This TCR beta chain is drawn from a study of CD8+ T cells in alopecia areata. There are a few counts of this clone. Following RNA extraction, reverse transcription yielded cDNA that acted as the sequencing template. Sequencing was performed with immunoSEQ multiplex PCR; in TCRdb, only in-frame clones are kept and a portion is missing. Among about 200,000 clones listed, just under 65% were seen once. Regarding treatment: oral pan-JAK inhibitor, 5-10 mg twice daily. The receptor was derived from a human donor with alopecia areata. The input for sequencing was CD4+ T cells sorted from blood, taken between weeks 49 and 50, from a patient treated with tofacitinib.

The CDR3 DNA reads TGCAGCGTTGAACAGGGGGATCAGCCCCAGCATTTT. Translation: CSVEQGDQPQHF. The chain joins TRBV29-1 to TRBJ1-5, with 7 bases identical to TRBD1. V lost 2 bases, J lost 5 bases, and 0 bases stayed unmatched. This CDR3 has 12 amino acids. Per the germline V gene, CDR1 is SQVTM and CDR2 is ANQGSEA.